This section outlines one T cell receptor beta chain sequence together with its context. Amplification of TCR beta CDR3 regions used RNA transcripts. The library came from an HTBI-primed first-round RT-PCR and a second-round multiplex PCR. One entry per CDR3 protein results from TCRdb running MiXCR on the multiplex PCR reads. The sample shows 600,000 to 700,000 distinct CDR3 sequences, roughly two fifths of them seen only once. The sample originates from a study of Graves' ophthalmopathy and Graves' hyperthyroidism. Per the germline V gene, CDR1 is LGHNA and CDR2 is YNFKEQ. V shed 3 bases and J 4 bases; nucleotides not matched to a gene: 14. The CDR3 runs 17 residues.

The origin of this receptor is an adult man with Graves' ophthalmopathy. This rearrangement joins TRBV4-2 to TRBJ2-7, with 8 bases that match TRBD1. Sequenced input: peripheral blood. CDR3 protein: CASSHRGLGDRMYEQYF. CDR3 nucleotide sequence: TGTGCCAGCAGCCACCGGGGGTTAGGGGACAGGATGTACGAGCAGTACTTC.